These 32 T cell receptor beta chains share one sample of origin, sequenced in a study of early T cells in non-severe SARS-CoV-2 infection. TCRdb called the 5' RACE reads again in MiXCR, with one record for every CDR3 protein. The sample records about 56,000 distinct CDR3 sequences, over 9.5% being singletons. Source material: whole blood. The origin of the receptors is an adult who was a healthcare worker with PCR-confirmed SARS-CoV-2 infection or an uninfected control (not recorded which).

In this sample, this clonotype turned up many times. This chain links TRBV5-4 with TRBJ2-3; 7 nucleotides agree with TRBD2. The junction had 11 bases not matched to a gene; V was cut back by 4 bases and J by 3 bases. Germline CDR1 SGHNT, CDR2 YYREEE (reference sequence). CDR3 length: 16 amino acids. The CDR3 spells CASSLASGGRTDTQYF. CDR3 nucleotide sequence: TGTGCCAGCAGCCTAGCTAGCGGAGGGAGGACAGATACGCAGTATTTT. The entire variable domain, with the rest obtained from reference TRBV5-4 and TRBJ2-3, is as follows: ETGVTQSPTHLIKTRGQQVTLRCSSQSGHNTVSWYQQALGQGPQFIFQYYREEENGRGNFPPRFSGLQFPNYSSELNVNALELDDSALYLCASSLASGGRTDTQYFGPGTRLTVL.

This clonotype was picked up many times. This chain uses TRBV29-1 with TRBJ2-3; possibly TRBD2 for D (6 bases). With 4 bases removed from V and 2 bases from J, the gap between germline ends came to 13 bases. Germline V lookup: CDR1 SQVTM, CDR2 ANQGSEA. CDR3 size: 14 residues. Here the CDR3 DNA reads TGCAGCGTTGGCGGGACTCCCAACACAGATACGCAGTATTTT. Protein product: CSVGGTPNTDTQYF.

This clonotype has ten or more counts. The chain carries TRBV7-2 and TRBJ2-1; D is possibly TRBD2 (5 bases). This CDR3 is 14 amino acids long. CDR1 SGHTA and CDR2 FQGNSA come from the germline V gene. Trimming shortened V by 3 bases and J by 4 bases, and 10 bases separated the two germline ends. The CDR3 nucleotides are TGTGCCAGCAGCTTCTGGGAGACGTACAATGAGCAGTTCTTC. Protein sequence: CASSFWETYNEQFF.

The chain couples TRBV2 to TRBJ2-1; D ambiguous. CDR1 SNHLY and CDR2 FYNNEI come from the germline V gene. The CDR3 runs 13 residues. V lost 5 bases to trimming and J lost 4 bases, with 9 bases between them. CDR3 sequence: CASSPLGYNEQFF. The CDR3, as DNA: TGTGCCAGCAGTCCGCTGGGGTACAATGAGCAGTTCTTC.

This chain connects TRBV29-1 to TRBJ2-7; no firm D call. This CDR3 region has 15 residues. The germline gives CDR1 SQVTM, CDR2 ANQGSEA. The V end was cut by 4 bases, the J end by 0 bases, with 16 bases between. The CDR3 loop reads CSVAREPASSYEQYF. The DNA of the CDR3 is TGCAGCGTTGCTAGGGAACCGGCGAGCTCCTACGAGCAGTACTTC.

In this sample, this clonotype turned up many times. The V call is TRBV10-3, the J call TRBJ1-2; D gene uncertain. From germline, CDR1 is ENHRY and CDR2 SYGVKD. The CDR3 spans 13 residues. V was trimmed by 1 base and J by 2 bases, leaving 5 bases between them. The CDR3 here is CAISEWTNYGYTF. CDR3 in DNA: TGTGCCATCAGTGAGTGGACCAACTATGGCTACACCTTC.

This chain joins TRBV3-1 and TRBJ2-7, with 8 bases fitting TRBD2. J lost 6 bases, V lost 2 bases, and 3 bases had no gene match. CDR1 is LGHDT and CDR2 is YNNKEL in the germline V gene (reference sequence). This CDR3 region has 13 residues. CDR3 in amino acids: CASSQTLAGEQYF. The CDR3 DNA is TGTGCCAGCAGCCAAACGCTAGCGGGCGAGCAGTACTTC.

This clonotype was recorded at least ten times. This sequence joins TRBV29-1 and TRBJ2-1; D is uncertain. V lost 5 bases and J 0 bases, leaving 5 bases between the germline ends. The V gene's germline CDR1 is SQVTM and CDR2 ANQGSEA. This CDR3 has 12 amino acids. The CDR3 region is CSVRFSYNEQFF. In nucleotides, the CDR3 is TGCAGCGTTCGGTTCTCCTACAATGAGCAGTTCTTC.

Note on this clonotype: This sequence may be a read error, since a much larger clone differs from it by one base. The chain uses TRBV7-2 and TRBJ2-7, with D unresolved. V was trimmed by 2 bases and J by 3 bases, leaving 5 bases between them. CDR1 SGHTA and CDR2 FQGNSA come from the germline V gene. This CDR3 spans 12 amino acids. CDR3 in amino acids: CASSLWGYEQYF. CDR3 DNA sequence: TGTGCCAGCAGCTTATGGGGCTACGAGCAGTACTTC. Using reference TRBV7-2 and TRBJ2-7 for the parts outside the CDR3, the full variable domain is GAGVSQSPSNKVTEKGKDVELRCDPISGHTALYWYRQSLGQGLEFLIYFQGNSAPDKSGLPSDRFSAERTGGSVSTLTIQRTQQEDSAVYLCASSLWGYEQYFGPGTRLTVT.

There are many counts of this clonotype. The rearrangement uses TRBV2 and TRBJ1-4, with 7 positions matching TRBD1. The CDR3 has 14 residues. Germline values: CDR1 SNHLY, CDR2 FYNNEI. V was pared by 5 bases and J by 3 bases, with 3 bases of the junction left unmatched. In DNA form, the CDR3 reads TGTGCCAGCAGTTATGACAGGGCTAATGAAAAACTGTTTTTT. Its translation: CASSYDRANEKLFF.

This clonotype has ten or more counts. The J gene is TRBJ2-3, the V gene TRBV12-3 or TRBV12-4, with D maybe TRBD1 (6 bases). The ends were cut back, 4 bases at V and 3 bases at J, with 14 bases in the middle. The CDR3 covers 15 residues. This CDR3 reads CASSSTGQGTDTQYF. CDR3 nucleotides: TGTGCCAGCAGTTCCACAGGGCAGGGGACAGATACGCAGTATTTT.

This clonotype was seen only a few times. The V and J genes are TRBV29-1 and TRBJ2-5; no clear D. V dropped 4 bases and J dropped 1 base, with 7 bases sitting between them. CDR3 length: 12 amino acids. Germline V CDR1 and CDR2: SQVTM, ANQGSEA. The CDR3 DNA reads as TGCAGCGTTGTAGGTCCCCAAGAGACCCAGTACTTC. Amino acid sequence: CSVVGPQETQYF.

V gene TRBV20-1 combines with J gene TRBJ2-3; 8 bases line up with TRBD2. Unmatched junction bases numbered 14, after V lost 4 bases and J lost 5 bases. Looked up from germline, CDR1 is DFQATT and CDR2 is SNEGSKA (reference sequence). The CDR3 is made up of 16 amino acids. The CDR3 DNA reads TGCAGTGCTACCCATCCGGGACTAGGAGTTCAAGATACGCAGTATTTT. Encoded protein: CSATHPGLGVQDTQYF.

The chain is built from TRBV3-1 and TRBJ2-5; D is uncertain. CDR1 and CDR2 from the germline V gene are LGHDT and YNNKEL (reference sequence). Trimming cost V 5 bases and J 1 base, with 11 bases left between them. This CDR3 is 14 amino acids long. CDR3: CASSNRAFQETQYF. The CDR3 nucleotides are TGTGCCAGCAGCAATAGGGCCTTCCAAGAGACCCAGTACTTC.

This clonotype was detected many times. The V call is TRBV12-3 or TRBV12-4, the J call TRBJ2-7; 11 nucleotides match TRBD1. The CDR3 is 14 residues long. V was clipped by 6 bases and J by 5 bases; unmatched bases: 6. The DNA of the CDR3 is TGTGCCAGCAGACCCTGGACAGGGGGCGACGAGCAGTACTTC. Its translation: CASRPWTGGDEQYF.

This chain joins TRBV10-1 and TRBJ2-1; D remains unclear. Looked up from germline, CDR1 is WNHNN and CDR2 is SYGVQD (reference sequence). The CDR3 loop spans 15 amino acids. V lost 2 bases and J 2 bases, leaving 10 bases between the germline ends. The CDR3 nucleotides are TGCGCCAGCAGTGAGACCCCATACCCCTACAATGAGCAGTTCTTC. This encodes CASSETPYPYNEQFF.

This clonotype was seen repeatedly, ten times or more. V gene TRBV20-1 combines with J gene TRBJ1-2; TRBD1 matches at 7 bases. The junction had 5 bases not matched to a gene; V was cut back by 3 bases and J by 7 bases. This CDR3 has 12 amino acids. CDR1 is DFQATT and CDR2 is SNEGSKA in the germline V gene (reference sequence). The CDR3 DNA is TGCAGTGCTAGTCGGACAGGTGGTGGCTACACCTTC. Encoded protein: CSASRTGGGYTF.

The table lists this clonotype with a few counts. The gene calls are TRBV5-5 and TRBJ1-1; D ambiguous. The V end lost 2 bases, the J end lost 6 bases, and 14 bases lay between the germline ends. Germline values: CDR1 SGHKS, CDR2 YYEKEE (reference sequence). The CDR3 spans 14 residues. The CDR3 nucleotides are TGTGCCAGCAGCTTCTCTTATTATGACGCTGAAGCTTTCTTT. This codes for CASSFSYYDAEAFF.

The table lists this clonotype with many counts. The genes are TRBV6-6 and TRBJ1-2; D uncertain. The ends were cut back, 5 bases at V and 6 bases at J, with 10 bases in the middle. Germline loops: CDR1 MNHNY, CDR2 SVGAGI (reference sequence). CDR3 length: 12 amino acids. CDR3 protein: CASSLSSDGYTF. The CDR3 DNA is TGTGCCAGCAGTCTATCCTCAGATGGCTACACCTTC.

The chain recombines TRBV11-3 with TRBJ2-2, with D unclear. Trimming took 5 bases from V and 6 from J, leaving 13 bases between them. The CDR3 extends over 14 amino acids. CDR1 is SGHNT and CDR2 is YENEEA in the germline V gene. The CDR3 protein is CASSIIGQSGELFF. The CDR3 DNA reads TGTGCCAGCAGCATCATCGGCCAGTCCGGGGAGCTGTTTTTT.

This clonotype was found many times. The chain uses TRBV29-1 and TRBJ1-1; D might be TRBD1 (6 bases). This CDR3 is built from 13 residues. Germline V CDR1 and CDR2: SQVTM, ANQGSEA. With 7 bases removed from V and 5 bases from J, the gap between germline ends came to 17 bases. This CDR3 is CSAPTETGTEAFF. The CDR3 DNA follows: TGCAGCGCTCCGACCGAAACAGGGACTGAAGCTTTCTTT.

V is TRBV7-9 and J is TRBJ2-7; D is unclear. The CDR3 consists of 13 residues. From germline, CDR1 is SEHNR and CDR2 FQNEAQ (reference sequence). V was clipped by 10 bases and J by 4 bases, with 17 bases between them. For the CDR3, the DNA is TGTGCCACCAAGAACCGACGAGATTACGAGCAGTACTTC. It encodes CATKNRRDYEQYF.

This clonotype was detected many times. The chain recombines TRBV7-6 with TRBJ2-2; TRBD2 aligns across 7 bases. The V and J ends lost 5 bases and 5 bases, in that order; junction bases with no gene match: 5. Germline values: CDR1 SGHVS, CDR2 FNYEAQ. There are 14 residues in the CDR3. The DNA for the CDR3 is TGTGCCAGCAGCCTTGGGACTACTACCGGGGAGCTGTTTTTT. Its protein product is CASSLGTTTGELFF.

This clonotype was detected ten times or more. V and J are TRBV5-6 and TRBJ1-2; TRBD1 agrees at 10 bases. The CDR3 loop spans 13 amino acids. Trimming removed 5 bases from V and 6 bases from J; junction bases left unmatched: 4. From germline, CDR1 is SGHDT and CDR2 YYEEEE. In DNA form, the CDR3 reads TGTGCCAGCAGACTGACAGGGGGCAATGGCTACACCTTC. Amino acid sequence: CASRLTGGNGYTF.

This chain links TRBV7-2 with TRBJ1-1; D is undetermined. The V gene lost 1 base and the J gene lost 1 base, with 7 bases spanning the gap. The CDR3 has 14 residues. Germline CDR1 and CDR2: SGHTA and FQGNSA. The CDR3 protein is CASSLGLTNTEAFF. The CDR3 nucleotides read TGTGCCAGCAGCTTAGGGCTCACGAACACTGAAGCTTTCTTT. Supplemented by reference TRBV7-2 and TRBJ1-1, the full variable domain reads GAGVSQSPSNKVTEKGKDVELRCDPISGHTALYWYRQSLGQGLEFLIYFQGNSAPDKSGLPSDRFSAERTGGSVSTLTIQRTQQEDSAVYLCASSLGLTNTEAFFGQGTRLTVV.

This clonotype has a count of ten or more. The rearrangement joins TRBV19 to TRBJ2-2, with 10 bases identical to TRBD1. CDR1 LNHDA and CDR2 SQIVND come from the germline V gene (reference sequence). Trimming removed 5 bases from V and 0 bases from J; junction bases left unmatched: 3. The CDR3 contains 16 residues. The CDR3 DNA follows: TGTGCCAGTAGTCGACAGGGGGCTTCGAACACCGGGGAGCTGTTTTTT. Its protein product is CASSRQGASNTGELFF.

This clonotype was picked up many times. J is TRBJ2-5 and V is TRBV6-2 or TRBV6-3; D unclear. The CDR3 extends over 11 amino acids. In germline, CDR1 is MNHEY, CDR2 SVGEGT. Trimming pared 0 bases from V and 5 bases from J, leaving 1 base between. CDR3 sequence reads: CASSYSETQYF. Here the CDR3 DNA reads TGTGCCAGCAGTTACTCCGAGACCCAGTACTTC.

The V call is TRBV20-1, the J call TRBJ2-1; D remains ambiguous. Trimming took 3 bases from V and 7 from J, leaving 10 bases between them. Germline V gene data show CDR1 as DFQATT and CDR2 as SNEGSKA (reference sequence). The CDR3 has 12 amino acids. CDR3 region: CSASFIGNEQFF. In DNA, the CDR3 is TGCAGTGCTAGTTTCATTGGGAATGAGCAGTTCTTC.

This clonotype was observed a few times. The chain combines TRBV11-2 with TRBJ2-7; TRBD2 agrees at 7 bases. The CDR3 spans 15 residues. From germline, CDR1 is SGHAT and CDR2 FQNNGV. With V trimmed by 5 bases and J by 4 bases, 11 bases remained unmatched. CDR3: CASSPSLAGVYEQYF. CDR3 sequence (DNA): TGTGCCAGCAGCCCAAGCCTCGCGGGAGTGTACGAGCAGTACTTC.

This clonotype was detected many times. V is TRBV5-1 and J is TRBJ2-1; D gene unclear. The CDR3 has 16 residues. V dropped 4 bases and J dropped 0 bases, with 14 bases sitting between them. Germline CDR1 SGHRS, CDR2 YFSETQ. The CDR3 region has the DNA TGCGCCAGCAGCCGGATTTCACGGAGCTCCTACAATGAGCAGTTCTTC. Translated, it gives CASSRISRSSYNEQFF.

This clonotype came up many times. The chain employs TRBV5-1 and TRBJ1-3; D is uncertain. CDR1 is SGHRS, CDR2 YFSETQ, per germline. Trimming took 1 base from V and 4 from J, leaving 21 bases between them. The CDR3 contains 18 residues. The CDR3 DNA reads TGCGCCAGCAGCTTGAGTGCGGGAGGATCGGCGTCGGGAAACACCATATATTTT. This sequence encodes CASSLSAGGSASGNTIYF.

The V gene is TRBV28, the J gene TRBJ2-7, with a possible D match to TRBD2 (6 bases). V gave up 4 bases and J gave up 7 bases, with 20 bases separating them. The CDR3 length is 15 residues. The germline gives CDR1 MDHEN, CDR2 SYDVKM. The CDR3 reads CASSSMAGTLGEQYF. CDR3 nucleotide sequence: TGTGCCAGCAGTTCTATGGCGGGAACCTTGGGGGAGCAGTACTTC.